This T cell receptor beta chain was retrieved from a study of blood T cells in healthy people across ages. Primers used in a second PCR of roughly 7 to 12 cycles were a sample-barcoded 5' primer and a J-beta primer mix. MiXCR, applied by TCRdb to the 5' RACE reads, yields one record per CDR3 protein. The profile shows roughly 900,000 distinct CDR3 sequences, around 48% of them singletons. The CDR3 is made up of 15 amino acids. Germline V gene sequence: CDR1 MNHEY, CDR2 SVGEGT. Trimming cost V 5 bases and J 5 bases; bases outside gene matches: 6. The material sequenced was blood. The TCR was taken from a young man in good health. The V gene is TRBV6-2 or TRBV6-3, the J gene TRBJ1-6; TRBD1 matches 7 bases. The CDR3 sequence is CASSRQGINNSPLHF. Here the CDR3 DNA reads TGTGCCAGCAGTCGACAGGGAATCAATAATTCACCCCTCCACTTT.